This TCR beta chain was sequenced for a study of T cell changes during pregnancy in multiple sclerosis (dated by TCRdb to about 2019). Study-wide context: Changes in the T cell repertoire over the course of pregnancy were examined in this study in women with multiple sclerosis.

The CDR3 runs 14 residues from the cysteine to the phenylalanine. Kept here is only the CDR3 DNA, which spans 42 bases and is read in frame from base 1. The germline V gene encodes CDR1 MNHEY and CDR2 SVGAGI. V ends up 6 bases short and J 2 bases short, with an unmatched junction base count of 5. Library preparation employed the immunoSEQ multiplex PCR assay. TCRdb limited this immuneACCESS table to in-frame rearrangements with V and J called. A share of clones is missing; checked studies link under half to unresolved V genes, and the rest is unexplained. The sample has approximately 21,000 clones on record, about nine tenths of them singletons. The ten largest clones add up to about a fifth of the sample. Concerning this clone itself: What antigen it recognizes has not been identified. Per-base qualities were not stored, and no clone one base away is much larger.

This TCR was sampled from a female donor in good health, enrolled as a control in a pregnancy study. Rearrangement joined TRBV6-5 to TRBJ2-3, and TRBD2 matches 7 of the central bases. Source: CD8+ T cells from peripheral blood mononuclear cells, taken after pregnancy. CDR3 reads: CASRGGVATDTQYF. The DNA is as follows: TGTGCCAGCAGGGGAGGGGTAGCCACAGATACGCAGTATTTT.